The 30 T cell receptor beta chains given below trace back to one sample, sequenced in a study of T cell repertoires in cytomegalovirus infection. MiXCR was run by TCRdb on the reads, yielding one entry per CDR3 protein. The sample has 150,000 to 200,000 distinct CDR3 sequences, about 20% seen once. Source material: PBMCs. The receptors originated from a human donor in good health (CMV status not recorded). Some clones in this sample may be carry-over from other donors' samples.

V usage is TRBV10-3 and J usage is TRBJ1-2; 7 nucleotides match TRBD1. Germline assignment: CDR1 ENHRY and CDR2 SYGVKD. The CDR3 spans 13 residues. The trim removed 2 bases at V and 6 bases at J, leaving 3 bases unmatched. The CDR3 reads CAISEGRGNGYTF. In DNA form, the CDR3 reads TGTGCCATCAGTGAGGGCAGGGGGAATGGCTACACCTTC.

This clonotype was found many times. The chain joins TRBV7-3 to TRBJ2-1; D is ambiguous. This CDR3 has 12 residues. Germline-derived CDR1 and CDR2 are SGHTA and FQGTGA. Trimming shortened V by 5 bases and J by 10 bases, and 12 bases separated the two germline ends. The CDR3 nucleotides are TGTGCCAGCAGCGCCCCTTTGGGGGAGCAGTTCTTC. Its translation: CASSAPLGEQFF.

This clonotype showed up many times. The chain couples TRBV7-2 to TRBJ2-2; D unresolved. This CDR3 is built from 16 residues. Per germline, CDR1 SGHTA and CDR2 FQGNSA. V was clipped by 4 bases and J by 1 base, with 13 bases between them. CDR3 region: CASSYGPPGNTGELFF. The CDR3 DNA follows: TGTGCCAGCAGCTACGGGCCTCCGGGGAACACCGGGGAGCTGTTTTTT.

This clonotype was detected many times. This rearrangement joins TRBV7-8 to TRBJ2-2, with a possible D match to TRBD2 (6 bases). V was pared by 2 bases and J by 4 bases, with 8 bases between. The CDR3 runs to 14 residues. The V gene's germline CDR1 is SGHVS and CDR2 FQNEAQ. The CDR3: CASSLSEGTGELFF. In DNA form, the CDR3 reads TGTGCCAGCAGCTTATCGGAGGGCACCGGGGAGCTGTTTTTT.

This clonotype was recorded many times. This rearrangement joins TRBV14 to TRBJ2-3, with D perhaps assigned TRBD1 or TRBD2 (5 bases each). The CDR3 has 13 amino acids. Germline CDR1 reads SGHDN; CDR2 reads FVKESK. Between the trimmed V and J ends, which lost 4 bases and 4 bases, there was a span of 9 bases. CDR3 in DNA: TGTGCCAGCAGCCTCCCGGGGCCAGATACGCAGTATTTT. Translation: CASSLPGPDTQYF.

This clonotype was observed many times. The V gene is TRBV7-3, the J gene TRBJ2-3; possibly TRBD2 for D (6 bases). V lost 4 bases and J 2 bases, leaving 13 bases between the germline ends. This CDR3 is 15 amino acids long. The germline gives CDR1 SGHTA, CDR2 FQGTGA. The CDR3 spells CASSYTGTLTDTQYF. Written as DNA, the CDR3 is TGTGCCAGCAGCTACACCGGGACTCTCACAGATACGCAGTATTTT. Looking up the rest from reference TRBV7-3 and TRBJ2-3 gives the full variable domain: GAGVSQTPSNKVTEKGKYVELRCDPISGHTALYWYRQSLGQGPEFLIYFQGTGAADDSGLPNDRFFAVRPEGSVSTLKIQRTERGDSAVYLCASSYTGTLTDTQYFGPGTRLTVL.

Ten or more counts support this clonotype. The chain recombines TRBV6-1 with TRBJ2-4, with TRBD1 identical over 7 bases. Losses at the gene ends were 2 bases for V and 3 bases for J; bases not matched to a gene: 1. CDR1 and CDR2 (germline): MNHNS, SASEGT. The CDR3 contains 14 residues. CDR3 DNA sequence: TGTGCCAGCAGTGAATGGGACAGCAAAAACATTCAGTACTTC. It is translated as CASSEWDSKNIQYF.

This clonotype was counted many times. The chain has TRBV15 and TRBJ2-3, with TRBD1 matching 7 bases. The CDR3 extends over 13 amino acids. Per germline, CDR1 LNHNV and CDR2 YYDKDF (reference sequence). V shed 1 base, J shed 5 bases, and the junction held 0 bases outside the gene matches. Here the CDR3 reads CATSRAGGDTQYF. CDR3 coding DNA: TGTGCCACCAGCAGAGCAGGGGGAGATACGCAGTATTTT. The full variable domain, its missing parts supplied by reference TRBV15 and TRBJ2-3, is DAMVIQNPRYQVTQFGKPVTLSCSQTLNHNVMYWYQQKSSQAPKLLFHYYDKDFNNEADTPDNFQSRRPNTSFCFLDIRSPGLGDTAMYLCATSRAGGDTQYFGPGTRLTVL.

This clonotype was detected only a few times. V gene TRBV12-3 or TRBV12-4 combines with J gene TRBJ1-1; unclear D gene. The V gene lost 8 bases and the J gene lost 1 base, with 11 bases spanning the gap. The CDR3 runs to 13 residues. CDR3 amino acids: CASVRRENTEAFF. CDR3 DNA sequence: TGTGCCAGCGTGAGACGGGAGAACACTGAAGCTTTCTTT.

This clonotype showed up many times. The chain carries TRBV2 and TRBJ1-6; 8 bases align to TRBD1. Per the germline V gene, CDR1 is SNHLY and CDR2 is FYNNEI. This CDR3 region has 14 residues. V was pared by 5 bases and J by 7 bases, with 4 bases of the junction left unmatched. CDR3 in amino acids: CASSWTGSNSPLHF. CDR3 sequence (DNA): TGTGCCAGCAGTTGGACAGGGTCCAATTCACCCCTCCACTTT.

This clonotype was seen a few times. The chain recombines TRBV4-2 with TRBJ1-5; 8 nucleotides align to TRBD1. The CDR3 contains 16 residues. Germline V gene lookup returns CDR1 LGHNA and CDR2 YNFKEQ. V shed 4 bases, J shed 7 bases, and the junction held 12 bases outside the gene matches. The CDR3 sequence is CASSPNPTGVRQPQHF. CDR3 coding DNA: TGTGCCAGCAGCCCCAATCCGACAGGGGTTAGGCAGCCCCAGCATTTT.

The CDR3 protein is CATRYQGLETQYF. Written as DNA, the CDR3 is TGTGCCACCCGCTACCAGGGTCTAGAGACCCAGTACTTC. The chain couples TRBV28 to TRBJ2-5, with D tentatively TRBD1 (5 bases). Per germline, CDR1 MDHEN and CDR2 SYDVKM. The CDR3 spans 13 residues. The V end was cut by 10 bases, the J end by 4 bases, with 16 bases between.

This chain joins TRBV7-9 and TRBJ1-4; no clear D. Germline CDR1 reads SEHNR; CDR2 reads FQNEAQ (reference sequence). Trimming shortened V by 5 bases and J by 4 bases, and 14 bases separated the two germline ends. This CDR3 comprises 15 residues. As DNA, the CDR3 is TGTGCCAGCAGCCCGTCCGGAATAAATAATGAAAAACTGTTTTTT. Protein: CASSPSGINNEKLFF.

V and J are TRBV5-6 and TRBJ1-6; unclear D gene. The CDR3 extends over 15 amino acids. The ends were cut back, 0 bases at V and 5 bases at J, with 9 bases in the middle. Germline loops: CDR1 SGHDT, CDR2 YYEEEE. This CDR3 is CASSLGMFDNSPLHF. In DNA form, the CDR3 reads TGTGCCAGCAGCTTGGGAATGTTCGATAATTCACCCCTCCACTTT.

The chain has TRBV3-1 and TRBJ1-2; 9 bases agree with TRBD1. Per the germline V gene, CDR1 is LGHDT and CDR2 is YNNKEL (reference sequence). The CDR3 covers 15 residues. J was trimmed by 8 bases and V by 0 bases; bases with no gene match: 7. The CDR3 loop is CASSQDWTGVGGYTF. CDR3 DNA sequence: TGTGCCAGCAGCCAAGATTGGACAGGGGTCGGCGGCTACACCTTC.

This clonotype was found a few times. The chain joins TRBV28 to TRBJ2-4; D may be TRBD1 or TRBD2 (5 bases each). The CDR3 is 18 residues long. Germline-derived CDR1 and CDR2 are MDHEN and SYDVKM. V dropped 6 bases and J dropped 0 bases, with 21 bases sitting between them. In DNA form, the CDR3 reads TGTGCCAGCAGCCCCGCTGGGGGAACTCGCCTAGCCAAAAACATTCAGTACTTC. Its protein product is CASSPAGGTRLAKNIQYF.

CDR3 region: CASSQVPGATGELFF. The DNA for the CDR3 is TGCGCCAGCAGCCAAGTTCCGGGGGCAACCGGGGAGCTGTTTTTT. V usage is TRBV4-1 and J usage is TRBJ2-2, with D perhaps TRBD1 or TRBD2 (6 bases each). The germline V gene encodes CDR1 MGHRA and CDR2 YSYEKL. V shed 1 base and J shed 5 bases, with 11 bases lying between them. The CDR3 spans 15 residues.

There are many counts of this clonotype. This sequence joins TRBV7-8 and TRBJ2-7; the D gene could be TRBD1 or TRBD2 (6 bases each). There are 14 residues in the CDR3. Trimming took 5 bases from V and 4 from J, leaving 15 bases between them. Germline CDR1 SGHVS, CDR2 FQNEAQ. CDR3 sequence (DNA): TGTGCCAGCAGCAAAGGGGGGAATCTTTACGAGCAGTACTTC. It specifies CASSKGGNLYEQYF.

The J gene is TRBJ1-6, the V gene TRBV4-2, with D perhaps TRBD1 (6 bases). V was cut by 0 bases and J by 10 bases, with 13 bases left in between. The CDR3 runs to 15 residues. The germline V gene has CDR1 LGHNA and CDR2 YNFKEQ. In nucleotides, the CDR3 is TGTGCCAGCAGCCAAGACCGGGGACAAGGCTCACCCCTCCACTTT. Amino acids: CASSQDRGQGSPLHF.

This chain links TRBV24-1 with TRBJ2-1; 13 bases agree with TRBD2. With 2 bases clipped from V and 5 bases from J, the junction kept 8 bases outside the gene matches. The germline CDR1 and CDR2 sequences are KGHDR and SFDVKD. The length of the CDR3 is 18 residues. Written as DNA, the CDR3 is TGTGCCACCAGTGATTCGCGACTAGCGGGGGGTGCGAACAATGAGCAGTTCTTC. Amino acid sequence: CATSDSRLAGGANNEQFF.

This clonotype was detected many times. The CDR3 DNA is TGTGCCAGCAGCTTTCTAGCGGGAGGGCCCTCTAACACCGGGGAGCTGTTTTTT. This translates into CASSFLAGGPSNTGELFF. The J gene is TRBJ2-2, the V gene TRBV7-2; 12 bases are shared with TRBD2. V lost 3 bases, J lost 2 bases, and 7 bases stayed unmatched. Per the germline V gene, CDR1 is SGHTA and CDR2 is FQGNSA. The CDR3 runs to 18 residues.

This clonotype was observed a few times. In DNA, the CDR3 is TGTGCCAGTCGCTCCTTGGCAGGCACTGAAGCTTTCTTT. Amino acids: CASRSLAGTEAFF. The V gene is TRBV7-3, the J gene TRBJ1-1; D is unresolved. This CDR3 is 13 amino acids long. Trimming removed 9 bases at V and 4 bases at J, with 15 bases between. CDR1 and CDR2 (germline): SGHTA, FQGTGA.

The V and J genes are TRBV7-2 and TRBJ1-6; 7 nucleotides align to TRBD1. V dropped 4 bases and J dropped 3; count of bases not matched to a gene: 6. The CDR3 runs 16 residues. CDR1 and CDR2 from the germline V gene are SGHTA and FQGNSA. The CDR3 loop reads CASSYPTGSYNSPLHF. CDR3 nucleotides: TGTGCCAGCAGCTATCCGACAGGGAGCTATAATTCACCCCTCCACTTT.

This clonotype has just a few counts. V usage is TRBV7-3 and J usage is TRBJ2-1; a possible D gene is TRBD2 (7 bases). Trimming took off 5 bases at V and 5 bases at J, with 16 bases between the two ends. This CDR3 has 15 residues. CDR1 and CDR2 from the germline V gene are SGHTA and FQGTGA. CDR3 nucleotides: TGTGCCAGCAGCCCCAGTCGGGGGGCGGACAATGAGCAGTTCTTC. Protein: CASSPSRGADNEQFF.

This clonotype was seen only a few times. The V and J genes are TRBV7-9 and TRBJ2-5, with TRBD1 matching over 7 bases. CDR1 and CDR2 from the germline V gene are SEHNR and FQNEAQ (reference sequence). Germline trimming cut 5 bases from V and 4 bases from J; bases unmatched to any gene: 7. This CDR3 comprises 14 residues. CDR3 DNA: TGTGCCAGCAGCCAAAGACAGGGTTCAGAGACCCAGTACTTC. This encodes CASSQRQGSETQYF.

This clonotype came up once. The gene calls are TRBV18 and TRBJ1-5; maybe TRBD1 (6 bases). Trimming removed 3 bases at V and 1 base at J, with 13 bases between. This CDR3 comprises 16 residues. CDR1 KGHSH and CDR2 LQKENI come from the germline V gene. The CDR3 sequence: CASSPGGPGSNQPQHF. In DNA, the CDR3 is TGTGCCAGCTCACCGGGGGGGCCAGGGAGCAATCAGCCCCAGCATTTT. Full variable domain (missing parts from reference TRBV18 and TRBJ1-5): NAGVMQNPRHLVRRRGQEARLRCSPMKGHSHVYWYRQLPEEGLKFMVYLQKENIIDESGMPKERFSAEFPKEGPSILRIQQVVRGDSAAYFCASSPGGPGSNQPQHFGDGTRLSIL.

This clonotype was seen a few times. The chain has TRBV29-1 and TRBJ2-7; 8 nucleotides agree with TRBD2. The CDR3 has 13 residues. J was trimmed by 1 base and V by 6 bases; bases with no gene match: 5. CDR1 is SQVTM and CDR2 is ANQGSEA in the germline V gene. CDR3 amino acids: CSVPGLESYEQYF. The DNA for the CDR3 is TGCAGCGTCCCGGGACTAGAGTCCTACGAGCAGTACTTC.

This chain connects TRBV28 to TRBJ1-1; possibly TRBD1 for D (6 bases). Trimming pared 11 bases from V and 7 bases from J, leaving 14 bases between. Germline CDR1 and CDR2: MDHEN and SYDVKM. CDR3 length: 11 residues. The CDR3 here is CALRGADEAFF. The CDR3 DNA reads as TGTGCCCTCCGGGGGGCGGATGAAGCTTTCTTT.

Remarks on this clonotype: Given a much more abundant clone one base away, this may be a read error. The V and J genes are TRBV7-9 and TRBJ2-1, with 7 bases aligning to TRBD2. J lost 5 bases, V lost 5 bases, and 12 bases had no gene match. Germline V gene data show CDR1 as SEHNR and CDR2 as FQNEAQ (reference sequence). The CDR3 extends over 16 amino acids. The CDR3 sequence: CASSTGGTPRDNEQFF. CDR3 sequence (DNA): TGTGCCAGCAGCACCGGGGGGACGCCCCGGGACAATGAGCAGTTCTTC.

This chain connects TRBV5-1 to TRBJ2-7; the D is unclear. Germline CDR1 is SGHRS and CDR2 is YFSETQ. V gave up 0 bases and J gave up 1 base, with 8 bases separating them. This CDR3 is built from 14 residues. CDR3 amino acids: CASSLDTVSYEQYF. The CDR3 coding sequence is TGCGCCAGCAGCTTGGATACCGTTTCCTACGAGCAGTACTTC. The whole variable domain, filled in from reference TRBV5-1 and TRBJ2-7, reads KAGVTQTPRYLIKTRGQQVTLSCSPISGHRSVSWYQQTPGQGLQFLFEYFSETQRNKGNFPGRFSGRQFSNSRSEMNVSTLELGDSALYLCASSLDTVSYEQYFGPGTRLTVT.